Included here is one T cell receptor (beta chain) sequence, with context. Its cognate antigen has yet to be identified. Within one base of it there is no much larger clone, and no base qualities were kept. This sample stems from a study of human versus mouse CDR3 diversity and MHC coevolution (dated by TCRdb to 2015 to 2018). A note on the overall study: According to reports, the immunoSEQ assay can detect one in 200,000 T cells and keeps multiplex PCR amplification bias to a minimum. Across mouse and human samples, the number of valid reads per sample ranged from roughly 5.5 x 10^6 to 1.7 x 10^7. As a reference point for TCR selection on multiple MHC II alleles, the study used human naive CD4 T cell repertoires and compared them against human-TCR-locus transgenic mice that have a single MHC II. The human cohort was made up of three healthy volunteer blood donors, who at collection were aged 30 to 39, 40 to 50 and 60 to 69, one donor in each range. Study-wide findings and limitations: The largest TCR beta repertoire, around 1.6 million clonotypes, was estimated by iCHAO1 for humans, a finding likely attributable to selection by multiple MHC II molecules. On average, humans had more CDR3 deletions and insertions than mice did, pointing to greater exonuclease and TdT activity. The lowest clonal inequality scores among all compared groups were observed in most of the three human donors. Repertoire diversity was not considered directly comparable between humans and mice because human T cells were selected on a handful of MHC II alleles.

The QIAGEN blood and tissue kit was used to extract genomic DNA from sorted cells, and the DNA was quantified on a NanoDrop 1000. Deep sequencing and quantification of TCR alpha and beta chains were performed on the immunoSEQ platform by multiplex PCR of genomic DNA. As for the authors' bioinformatics: IMGT gene and region definitions were used for annotation of the TCR sequences. Out-of-frame rearrangements served as a stand-in for the preselection repertoire and were compared with in-frame clonotypes. The iCHAO1 estimator supplied with the immunoSEQ platform was used to estimate repertoire size. Clonal inequality was measured with a Gini index on in-frame amino acid clonotypes, based on the Lorenz curve. The intersect function of the R package tcR was used to count shared clonotypes, and the Jaccard index was used to score similarity. V, J and V-J usage frequencies went into a principal component analysis run with the R prcomp function, with no normalization applied. As stored in TCRdb, this immuneACCESS dataset retains in-frame rearrangements with V and J assigned. A fraction of the clones does not appear; measured against another copy, unresolved V genes explain less than half of the discrepancy, and the remainder lacks a known reason. V and J calls and clone size are copied from that table; D and trimming were computed from the DNA. The sample table shows 60,000 or so clones, and 94% are seen once. Over 15% of the sample lies in the top ten.

The CDR3 starts with the cysteine, ends with the phenylalanine, and has 10 residues. Solely the CDR3 DNA is kept, with 30 bases framed from the first base. Trimming removed 6 bases from V and 6 bases from J, leaving 5 bases between the germline ends. CDR1 and CDR2 were assigned from the germline V gene (reference sequence) as DFQATT and SNEGSKA. Fluorescence-activated cell sorting was used to pull naive CD4 T cells, meaning cells that were CD45RO-negative and CD62L-positive, out of the PBMCs. Approximately 46 ml of fresh peripheral blood was collected from each donor, and PBMCs were isolated by Ficoll density centrifugation. All samples were sorted on a FACSAria III instrument and reached purity above 90%.

The receptor was derived from a person between 55 and 70 years old in good health. What was sequenced was naive CD4+ T cells from blood. The cell subset or site label, read with the paper, signifies: CD45RO-negative CD62L-positive naive CD4 T cells. Recombination connected TRBV20-1 to TRBJ1-4; too little of a D gene remains to name it. CDR3 reads: CSALYEKLFF. The base sequence is TGCAGTGCCCTCTATGAAAAACTGTTTTTT.